The present T cell receptor (beta chain) was sequenced within a study of shared clonotypes between healthy human individuals. Terminally differentiated effector memory CD45RA+ cells were excluded from the naive CD8 cells, which were CD45RO-negative and positively selected for CCR7. Donors were healthy HIV-negative adults without recent acute infections or vaccinations. Every contributor of samples was a Caucasian grown-up residing in Nashville, Tennessee. Several immunoSEQ plates received, in even portions, the genomic DNA of each subset. Here immunoSEQ multiplex PCR was the method, and the copy in TCRdb shows in-frame clones only, minus some. The repertoire consists of millions of clones, with approximately 94% occurring once and the leading ten covering more than 1.5%. The clonotype comes from a man in his late teens or twenties in good health. Some clones in this sample may be carry-over from other donors' samples. The specimen sequenced was naive CD8+ T cells from PBMCs.

The CDR3 sequence is CASSQEGTGRAYNEQFF. CDR3 nucleotide sequence: TGTGCCAGCAGCCAAGAAGGTACAGGCAGGGCATACAATGAGCAGTTCTTC. The V gene is TRBV14, the J gene TRBJ2-1; maybe TRBD1 (5 bases). V lost 0 bases and J lost 4, with 16 bases in between. There are 17 residues in the CDR3. Germline assignment: CDR1 SGHDN and CDR2 FVKESK.